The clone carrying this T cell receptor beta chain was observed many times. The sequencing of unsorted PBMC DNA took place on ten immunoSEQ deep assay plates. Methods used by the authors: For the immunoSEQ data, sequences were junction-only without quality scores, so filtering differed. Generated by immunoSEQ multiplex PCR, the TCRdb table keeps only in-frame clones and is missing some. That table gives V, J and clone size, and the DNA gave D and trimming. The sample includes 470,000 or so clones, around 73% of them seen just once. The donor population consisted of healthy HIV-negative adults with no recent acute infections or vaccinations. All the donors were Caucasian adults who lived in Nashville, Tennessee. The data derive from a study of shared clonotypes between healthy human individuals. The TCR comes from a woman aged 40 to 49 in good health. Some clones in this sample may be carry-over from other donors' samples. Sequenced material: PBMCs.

This chain's CDR3 is CASSPRVLGETITEAFF. The DNA for the CDR3 is TGTGCCAGCTCACCACGGGTTCTTGGGGAGACGATCACTGAAGCTTTCTTT. V gene TRBV18 combines with J gene TRBJ1-1, with D hard to call. The CDR3 has 17 residues. V was pared by 1 base and J by 4 bases, with 19 bases between. Germline loops: CDR1 KGHSH, CDR2 LQKENI.